The 23 T cell receptor beta chains below were found in one sample sequenced in a study of CD8 T cells in ankylosing spondylitis. MiXCR, applied by TCRdb to the 5' RACE reads, yields one record per CDR3 protein. Seen here are 120,000 to 150,000 distinct CDR3 sequences, 6.5% to 8.5% observed once, and the top ten hold less than 7.5%. Sequenced sample: synovial fluid, either unsorted or a sorted T cell fraction (not recorded which). These receptor sequences come from a male donor with ankylosing spondylitis.

This clonotype was counted at least ten times. The chain recombines TRBV7-2 with TRBJ2-2; D call uncertain. In germline, CDR1 is SGHTA, CDR2 FQGNSA. V was pared by 2 bases and J by 1 base, with 5 bases between. The CDR3 has 14 amino acids. The CDR3 region is CASSLKRNTGELFF. The CDR3 DNA sequence: TGTGCCAGCAGCTTAAAGAGGAACACCGGGGAGCTGTTTTTT.

This clonotype was seen many times. The rearrangement joins TRBV6-6 to TRBJ1-2; possible D gene TRBD1, 6 bases. Germline CDR1 and CDR2: MNHNY and SVGAGI (reference sequence). V shed 10 bases and J shed 5 bases, with 14 bases lying between them. The CDR3 contains 12 residues. The CDR3 reads CAILADSYGYTF. The DNA of the CDR3 is TGTGCCATTCTGGCGGACAGTTATGGCTACACCTTC.

This clonotype appeared a few times. The chain links TRBV6-1 to TRBJ1-3; possibly TRBD1 for D (5 bases). Germline V gene sequence: CDR1 MNHNS, CDR2 SASEGT. Trimming took off 6 bases at V and 8 bases at J, with 20 bases between the two ends. There are 15 residues in the CDR3. Here the CDR3 reads CASSFTGTSRDTIYF. The CDR3 DNA reads TGTGCCAGCAGCTTTACCGGGACCAGCCGGGACACCATATATTTT.

This clonotype was counted only a few times. The chain couples TRBV6-2 or TRBV6-3 to TRBJ2-2; the match to TRBD2 covers 12 bases. The CDR3 runs to 15 residues. V gave up 9 bases and J gave up 3 bases; unmatched junction bases: 5. CDR1 and CDR2 (germline): MNHEY, SVGEGT. The CDR3 protein is CASRTSGVDTGELFF. The CDR3, as DNA: TGTGCCAGTCGGACTAGCGGGGTCGACACCGGGGAGCTGTTTTTT.

This sequence joins TRBV6-2 or TRBV6-3 and TRBJ1-2; maybe TRBD1 (5 bases). V lost 7 bases and J 6 bases, leaving 15 bases between the germline ends. CDR3 length equals 13 residues. From germline, CDR1 is MNHEY and CDR2 SVGEGT. The CDR3 DNA sequence: TGTGCCAGCAAAAAGGGACTAAGGGATGGCTACACCTTC. It encodes CASKKGLRDGYTF.

Ten or more counts support this clonotype. The chain is built from TRBV24-1 and TRBJ2-1; TRBD2 agrees at 9 bases. The CDR3 consists of 16 residues. J was trimmed by 6 bases and V by 1 base; bases with no gene match: 6. Germline CDR1 is KGHDR and CDR2 is SFDVKD. CDR3 loop: CATSDFGAGGLNEQFF. Here the CDR3 DNA reads TGTGCCACCAGTGATTTTGGAGCGGGGGGCCTCAATGAGCAGTTCTTC.

This clonotype was seen many times. J is TRBJ1-2 and V is TRBV5-4; possible D gene TRBD1, 5 bases. The V gene lost 2 bases and the J gene lost 11 bases, with 16 bases spanning the gap. Germline V CDR1 and CDR2: SGHNT, YYREEE (reference sequence). CDR3 size: 13 residues. This CDR3 is CASSFPGRDLYTF. DNA of the CDR3: TGTGCCAGCAGCTTCCCAGGACGGGACCTATACACCTTC.

This clonotype has only a few counts. This rearrangement joins TRBV20-1 to TRBJ2-5; tentative D call: TRBD2 (5 bases). The CDR3 consists of 13 residues. Per germline, CDR1 DFQATT and CDR2 SNEGSKA (reference sequence). The V end was cut by 2 bases, the J end by 5 bases, with 12 bases between. This CDR3 reads CSARLAGSETQYF. Written as DNA, the CDR3 is TGCAGTGCTAGACTAGCTGGATCTGAGACCCAGTACTTC.

This clonotype has just a few counts. The genes are TRBV6-6 and TRBJ2-1; no clear D. Looked up from germline, CDR1 is MNHNY and CDR2 is SVGAGI (reference sequence). Trimming took off 5 bases at V and 8 bases at J, with 10 bases between the two ends. CDR3 size: 12 residues. CDR3 region: CASSTRRDEQFF. CDR3 DNA: TGTGCCAGCAGTACGAGAAGGGATGAGCAGTTCTTC.

This clonotype has just a few counts. V is TRBV6-5 and J is TRBJ2-7, with D possibly matching TRBD2 (7 bases). Germline V CDR1 and CDR2: MNHEY, SVGAGI. Deletions cut 0 bases from V and 3 bases from J, with 12 bases between. This CDR3 has 15 amino acids. The CDR3 is CASSYSGGEVYEQYF. In nucleotides, the CDR3 is TGTGCCAGCAGTTACTCAGGGGGGGAGGTCTACGAGCAGTACTTC.

This clonotype has at least ten counts. The J gene is TRBJ1-6, the V gene TRBV7-2; D is perhaps TRBD1 (5 bases). The V end was cut by 6 bases, the J end by 10 bases, with 13 bases between. CDR1 is SGHTA and CDR2 is FQGNSA in the germline V gene. This CDR3 has 13 amino acids. The CDR3 reads CASSPGQASPLHF. The CDR3 DNA reads as TGTGCCAGCAGTCCCGGACAAGCCTCACCCCTCCACTTT.

The rearrangement links TRBV7-2 to TRBJ2-1; D is possibly TRBD1 (5 bases). The CDR3 sequence is 13 residues long. V was shortened by 4 bases and J by 8 bases, with 12 bases between the two germline ends. In germline, CDR1 is SGHTA, CDR2 FQGNSA. DNA for the CDR3: TGTGCCAGCAGCTCAGGGTTGGTGGATGAGCAGTTCTTC. The encoded protein is CASSSGLVDEQFF.

In this sample, this clonotype turned up many times. The chain couples TRBV20-1 to TRBJ2-3; a weak D match, TRBD1 (6 bases). Germline CDR1 reads DFQATT; CDR2 reads SNEGSKA (reference sequence). V was shortened by 4 bases and J by 5 bases, with 19 bases between the two germline ends. The CDR3 contains 15 residues. The CDR3 region is CSAKNPRTDLDTQYF. In DNA, the CDR3 is TGCAGTGCTAAAAACCCGCGGACAGATCTAGATACGCAGTATTTT.

A single count supports this clonotype. The CDR3 DNA is TGTGCCAGCAGTAACCGACTGGGGGACCAAGAGACCCAGTACTTC. This encodes CASSNRLGDQETQYF. This sequence joins TRBV2 and TRBJ2-5; D may match TRBD1 or TRBD2 (5 bases each). Trimming took 5 bases from V and 0 from J, leaving 13 bases between them. The CDR3 runs to 15 residues. CDR1 is SNHLY and CDR2 is FYNNEI in the germline V gene. Full variable domain (outside the CDR3, taken from reference TRBV2 and TRBJ2-5): EPEVTQTPSHQVTQMGQEVILRCVPISNHLYFYWYRQILGQKVEFLVSFYNNEISEKSEIFDDQFSVERPDGSNFTLKIRSTKLEDSAMYFCASSNRLGDQETQYFGPGTRLLVL.

The chain couples TRBV5-1 to TRBJ2-2; the match to TRBD2 covers 8 bases. V lost 0 bases to trimming and J lost 1 base; unmatched junction nucleotides: 2. Germline CDR1 SGHRS, CDR2 YFSETQ. The CDR3 is 16 residues long. CDR3 residues: CASSLDTSGNTGELFF. The CDR3 region has the DNA TGCGCCAGCAGCTTGGACACTAGCGGGAACACCGGGGAGCTGTTTTTT.

The chain uses TRBV20-1 and TRBJ2-6; TRBD1 is a possible D gene (6 bases). Germline CDR1 DFQATT, CDR2 SNEGSKA (reference sequence). V gave up 3 bases and J gave up 0 bases, with 9 bases separating them. This CDR3 is 15 amino acids long. This CDR3 is CSASQGLSGANVLTF. In DNA form, the CDR3 reads TGCAGTGCTAGCCAGGGGCTCTCTGGGGCCAACGTCCTGACTTTC.

This clonotype was counted many times. The chain couples TRBV11-2 to TRBJ1-2; 7 bases fit TRBD1. The CDR3 has 15 amino acids. The V segment lost 2 bases and the J segment 7 bases; nucleotides outside the gene matches: 10. Per germline, CDR1 SGHAT and CDR2 FQNNGV. This chain's CDR3 is CASSLRGEGALGYTF. CDR3 DNA: TGTGCCAGCAGCTTAAGGGGTGAGGGGGCCCTTGGCTACACCTTC.

The chain couples TRBV7-2 to TRBJ1-1, with D unclear. V was trimmed by 3 bases and J by 1 base, leaving 12 bases between them. CDR1 SGHTA and CDR2 FQGNSA come from the germline V gene. The CDR3 length is 15 residues. The CDR3 loop reads CASSFLRVANTEAFF. CDR3 bases: TGTGCCAGCAGCTTCCTCCGGGTTGCGAACACTGAAGCTTTCTTT.

This clonotype was recorded many times. This chain connects TRBV28 to TRBJ2-7, with TRBD1 matching 11 bases. Germline trimming cut 5 bases from V and 4 bases from J; bases unmatched to any gene: 4. Germline values: CDR1 MDHEN, CDR2 SYDVKM. The CDR3 sequence is 14 residues long. CDR3 sequence (DNA): TGTGCCAGCAGTGGGACAGGGGGTAGGTACGAGCAGTACTTC. This translates into CASSGTGGRYEQYF.

At least ten counts were recorded for this clonotype. This chain connects TRBV7-9 to TRBJ2-3; 10 bases line up with TRBD1. Germline CDR1 SEHNR, CDR2 FQNEAQ (reference sequence). J lost 1 base, V lost 5 bases, and 12 bases had no gene match. The CDR3 is 18 residues long. The CDR3 here is CASSHPRTGGRGTDTQYF. The DNA of the CDR3 is TGTGCCAGCAGCCACCCTAGGACAGGGGGGAGAGGCACAGATACGCAGTATTTT.

The V and J genes are TRBV10-3 and TRBJ1-6, with 7 bases that match TRBD1. Germline V gives CDR1 ENHRY, CDR2 SYGVKD. The CDR3 is 16 residues long. Losses at the gene ends were 2 bases for V and 7 bases for J; bases not matched to a gene: 8. The CDR3 region is CAISEEPGQPNSPLHF. Here the CDR3 DNA reads TGTGCCATCAGTGAGGAACCGGGACAGCCAAATTCACCCCTCCACTTT.

This clonotype was found many times. The V call is TRBV12-3 or TRBV12-4, the J call TRBJ1-3; D unresolved. The CDR3 runs 13 residues. Trimming left V 5 bases short and J 8 bases short, with 13 bases between. The CDR3 DNA is TGTGCCAGCAGTACGGGTCCTGTCGACACCATATATTTT. Amino acids: CASSTGPVDTIYF.

This clonotype was found many times. The gene calls are TRBV6-1 and TRBJ1-1; no clear D gene. This CDR3 region has 13 residues. The V end was cut by 1 base, the J end by 3 bases, with 6 bases between. Germline V gene sequence: CDR1 MNHNS, CDR2 SASEGT. CDR3 bases: TGTGCCAGCAGTGAAGGGATATACACTGAAGCTTTCTTT. Residues: CASSEGIYTEAFF.